One and the same sample provided the 20 T cell receptor beta chains below, sequenced in a study of blood T cells in healthy people across ages. Combining a sample-barcoded 5' primer with a J-beta primer mix, a second PCR ran for 7 to 11 cycles. One entry per CDR3 protein results from TCRdb running MiXCR on the 5' RACE reads. Found here are under 2 million distinct CDR3 sequences, about 35% of them singletons; the top ten hold around 11%. Sequencing was carried out using blood. The receptors originated from a woman in her thirties in good health.

As regards this clonotype: A read error may be the cause here, since a much bigger clone is one base away. The chain recombines TRBV29-1 with TRBJ1-2; 9 nucleotides agree with TRBD1. The CDR3 extends over 14 amino acids. Germline V gives CDR1 SQVTM, CDR2 ANQGSEA. The CDR3 DNA is TGCAGCGTTGAGGGACAGGGTAACCTCTATGACTACACCTTC. Its protein product is CSVEGQGNLYDYTF.

This clonotype has a handful of counts. The V call is TRBV3-1, the J call TRBJ2-3; 7 bases are shared with TRBD2. V was pared by 1 base and J by 13 bases, with 2 bases of the junction left unmatched. Germline V gives CDR1 LGHDT, CDR2 YNNKEL (reference sequence). The CDR3 covers 11 residues. This CDR3 reads CASSQVGLKYF. CDR3 in DNA: TGTGCCAGCAGCCAAGTGGGACTAAAGTATTTT.

This clonotype came up a few times. The chain carries TRBV2 and TRBJ2-6, with unresolved D. Germline loops: CDR1 SNHLY, CDR2 FYNNEI. The CDR3 is 16 amino acids. V gave up 10 bases and J gave up 4 bases, with 20 bases separating them. This CDR3 reads CATEASNLVGANVLTF. The DNA for the CDR3 is TGTGCCACCGAAGCGTCCAATTTAGTCGGGGCCAACGTCCTGACTTTC.

The chain has TRBV9 and TRBJ2-1; TRBD2 matches 7 bases. V shed 3 bases, J shed 6 bases, and the junction held 9 bases outside the gene matches. This CDR3 comprises 15 residues. CDR1 and CDR2 (germline): SGDLS, YYNGEE. This CDR3 is CASSDGGRGGNEQFF. CDR3 DNA: TGTGCCAGCAGCGACGGGGGGAGAGGCGGCAATGAGCAGTTCTTC. Filled out from reference TRBV9 and TRBJ2-1, the complete variable domain reads DSGVTQTPKHLITATGQRVTLRCSPRSGDLSVYWYQQSLDQGLQFLIQYYNGEERAKGNILERFSAQQFPDLHSELNLSSLELGDSALYFCASSDGGRGGNEQFFGPGTRLTVL.

The gene calls are TRBV21-1 and TRBJ1-5; the table's D call of TRBD1 was not tested on the DNA. TRBV21-1 is a pseudogene. This CDR3 has 14 amino acids. The chain's CDR3 is CASSNNRVSQPQHF. In DNA, the CDR3 is TGTGCCAGCAGCAACAACAGGGTGAGTCAGCCCCAGCATTTT.

The CDR3 DNA reads as TGTGCCAGCAGCCACCCTAGGGGGTGGGACAACGAGCAGTACTTC. Protein: CASSHPRGWDNEQYF. This chain joins TRBV3-1 and TRBJ2-7, with D possibly being TRBD1 (6 bases). The CDR3 has 15 amino acids. Germline V CDR1 and CDR2: LGHDT, YNNKEL (reference sequence). Deletions cut 3 bases from V and 5 bases from J, with 17 bases between.

Worth noting for this clonotype: Because the CDR3 is missing its conserved closing phenylalanine or tryptophan, this is likely a read error. The chain joins TRBV7-9 to TRBJ2-1, with D uncertain. Germline V gene data show CDR1 as SEHNR and CDR2 as FQNEAQ (reference sequence). The CDR3 length is 15 residues. The germline V and J ends were trimmed by 0 bases and 4 bases, with 10 bases remaining between them. CDR3 DNA sequence: TGTGCCAGCAGCTTAGCTGGGTTACGGTACAATGAGCAGTTCTCC. Translating it yields CASSLAGLRYNEQFS.

This chain joins TRBV21-1 and TRBJ1-5; the D call in the table, TRBD1, was not verified against the DNA. TRBV21-1 is described as a pseudogene. CDR3 length: 13 residues. The CDR3 loop reads CASDGQSNQPQHF. The CDR3 nucleotides are TGTGCCAGTGACGGACAGAGCAATCAGCCCCAGCATTTT.

This chain uses TRBV21-1 with TRBJ1-5. TRBV21-1 is tagged as a pseudogene. The CDR3 sequence is 16 residues long. CDR3 bases: TGTGCCAGCAGCAAAGGAGGCTACCCAGGTCGGCAGCCCCAGCATTTT. It codes for CASSKGGYPGRQPQHF.

The table lists this clonotype with a few counts. The V and J genes are TRBV2 and TRBJ2-5; tentatively, D is TRBD1 or TRBD2 (5 bases each). With the DNA end fitting TRBJ2-7 better, the J assignment may be wrong. The CDR3 extends over 13 amino acids. Germline CDR1 and CDR2: SNHLY and FYNNEI. The chain's CDR3 is CASGRGRRGEQYF. CDR3 bases: TGTGCCAGCGGTCGGGGCCGAAGGGGCGAGCAGTACTTC.

The V call is TRBV4-1, the J call TRBJ1-1; 7 nucleotides align to TRBD1. The V and J ends lost 2 bases and 5 bases, in that order; junction bases with no gene match: 14. The CDR3 is made up of 17 amino acids. Germline V lookup: CDR1 MGHRA, CDR2 YSYEKL. The CDR3 sequence: CASSQPALRRGETEAFF. The CDR3 nucleotides read TGCGCCAGCAGCCAACCCGCATTGCGCAGGGGGGAAACTGAAGCTTTCTTT.

This clonotype was found many times. The chain couples TRBV29-1 to TRBJ2-6; D not resolved. The CDR3 is 17 residues long. Trimming shortened V by 0 bases and J by 0 bases, and 12 bases separated the two germline ends. CDR1 SQVTM and CDR2 ANQGSEA come from the germline V gene. The CDR3 region is CSVEEYGGNSGANVLTF. CDR3 in DNA: TGCAGCGTTGAAGAGTACGGCGGCAACTCTGGGGCCAACGTCCTGACTTTC.

The chain employs TRBV9 and TRBJ1-3; TRBD1 is a possible D gene (5 bases). V lost 7 bases and J 0 bases, leaving 17 bases between the germline ends. This CDR3 has 16 residues. The germline gives CDR1 SGDLS, CDR2 YYNGEE. The CDR3 spells CASSHRPDTSGNTIYF. The DNA of the CDR3 is TGTGCCAGCTCTCACAGGCCGGATACCTCTGGAAACACCATATATTTT.

The V call is TRBV6-5, the J call TRBJ2-7, with 8 bases aligning to TRBD1. Trimming cost V 6 bases and J 7 bases; bases outside gene matches: 14. Germline lookup yields CDR1 MNHEY and CDR2 SVGAGI. This CDR3 is 15 amino acids long. The CDR3 DNA reads as TGTGCCAGCAGCCCTAGGACAGGGAAGTACGGTGAGCAGTACTTC. This translates into CASSPRTGKYGEQYF.

This chain uses TRBV6-5 with TRBJ2-7; D is unclear. The V end was cut by 7 bases, the J end by 0 bases, with 13 bases between. CDR1 is MNHEY and CDR2 is SVGAGI in the germline V gene. The CDR3 is 14 amino acids. The CDR3 sequence: CASKESLFSYEQYF. In DNA, the CDR3 is TGTGCCAGCAAGGAGTCTTTATTCTCCTACGAGCAGTACTTC.

Details on this clonotype: A junction end diverges from the germline sequence, so it may reflect a read error. The rearrangement joins TRBV12-3 or TRBV12-4 to TRBJ2-3; D might be TRBD1 (6 bases). The CDR3 is 15 amino acids. The chain's CDR3 is CASGQTGSSTDTQYF. In DNA, the CDR3 is TGTGCCAGCGGACAAACAGGGTCTAGCACGGATACGCAGTATTTT.

CDR3 loop: CASSQTRDQWSYEQYF. The DNA for the CDR3 is TGTGCCAGCAGTCAAACCCGGGACCAATGGTCCTACGAGCAGTACTTC. The chain uses TRBV3-1 and TRBJ2-7; D is tentatively TRBD1 or TRBD2 (5 bases each). Germline V gene data show CDR1 as LGHDT and CDR2 as YNNKEL (reference sequence). CDR3 length: 16 residues. Trimming left V 6 bases short and J 1 base short, with 19 bases between.

This clonotype was seen just once. A read error is possible here, since a much larger clone lies one base away. The J gene is TRBJ2-7, the V gene TRBV29-1, with no clear D. CDR1 and CDR2 from the germline V gene are SQVTM and ANQGSEA. This CDR3 has 13 amino acids. The ends were cut back, 3 bases at V and 5 bases at J, with 14 bases in the middle. CDR3 nucleotide sequence: TGCAGCGTTGAGGATCGGAACAAAGACGAGCAGTACTTC. This encodes CSVEDRNKDEQYF.

Notes on this clonotype: This is likely a read error, given that the CDR3 carries no conserved phenylalanine or tryptophan at its end. This chain links TRBV14 with TRBJ2-5, with unresolved D. With 0 bases removed from V and 1 base from J, the gap between germline ends came to 15 bases. CDR3 length equals 17 residues. Germline V gene sequence: CDR1 SGHDN, CDR2 FVKESK. The CDR3 protein is CASSQDYKGRFQETQYV. CDR3 sequence (DNA): TGTGCCAGCAGCCAAGACTATAAAGGACGTTTCCAAGAGACCCAGTACGTC.

Comments on this clonotype: This may be a read error, as it is one base from a much larger clone. The rearrangement links TRBV29-1 to TRBJ2-7, with 8 bases identical to TRBD1. This CDR3 region has 13 residues. Per germline, CDR1 SQVTM and CDR2 ANQGSEA. The CDR3 coding sequence is TGCAGCTCCTCCGGGACAGGAGGGTACGTGCAGTACTTC. Translated: CSSSGTGGYVQYF.